The TCR beta chain under discussion was sequenced for a study of blood T cell repertoires in COVID-19 (dated by TCRdb to about 2020). A note on the overall study: Collaborator samples came from the United States, Italy and Spain and covered acute and convalescent phases of COVID-19. The prospective study material was composed of cDNA or gDNA derived from T cells, B-cell-depleted T cells, or PBMCs. Subjects who had been exposed to COVID-19, were actively infected with it, or had recovered from it provided the deeply sampled blood TCRbeta repertoires that made up the dataset. The repertoires were made available in a free public database intended to serve as a resource for research on the immune response to SARS-CoV-2. The samples were drawn from two sources: the first 160 participants of the ongoing ImmuneRACE study, and over 1,000 subjects contributed by 6 global collaborators. The sample metadata nearly always contained a de-identified subject ID, COVID-19 status, age in years and sex. Where available, HLA class I and class II types were taken from metadata supplied by the sample provider and were not determined by assay-based typing.

About this clone: Which antigen it targets is not known. No much larger clone is present one base from it, and per-base qualities are unavailable.

The CDR3 runs 14 amino acids, cysteine and phenylalanine included. The DNA shown is the 42-base CDR3, in frame from base 1. The germline V gene sets CDR1 to SGHDT and CDR2 to YYEEEE. V loses 0 bases, J loses 6 bases, and the germline ends lie 12 bases apart. TCRbeta CDR3 regions were amplified from genomic DNA using the immunoSEQ Assay, a bias-controlled multiplex PCR. The study's processing was this. The number of nucleated cells in each sample was estimated by amplification of reference gene primers within the assay. To quantify the absolute abundance of each unique TCRbeta CDR3 rearrangement, sequence reads were collapsed and filtered. For each sample, productive Simpson clonality was calculated as the square root of Simpson's diversity index across productive rearrangements. TCRdb stores this immuneACCESS table with in-frame sequences only. Part of the clones is absent; in the studies checked, under half of the shortfall reflects unresolved V genes, and no reason is known for the rest. V, J and clone size are taken as reported in that table, and D and trimming were inferred from the DNA itself. The sample table records more than 140,000 clones; more than 65% of these occur just once. The ten biggest clones cover about 6.8% of the sample.

The collaborating institutions used their own protocols to collect whole blood in K2EDTA tubes. For TCRbeta analysis, collaborators shipped samples as frozen whole blood, isolated PBMCs, or DNA extracted from either of those sample types. Beyond this particular receptor, the publication reports: How much clinical and demographic metadata was included differed by source and by participant, and the metadata was provided uncurated.

The sample comprised peripheral blood. The sequence was collected from a woman in her fifties or sixties in a cohort sampled during active or convalescent COVID-19. The chain is encoded by TRBV5-6 joined to TRBJ2-5, with the D gene uncertain. The sequence in DNA is TGTGCCAGCAGCTTGGACTCCCCGCCTCAGACCCAGTACTTC. Protein translation: CASSLDSPPQTQYF.